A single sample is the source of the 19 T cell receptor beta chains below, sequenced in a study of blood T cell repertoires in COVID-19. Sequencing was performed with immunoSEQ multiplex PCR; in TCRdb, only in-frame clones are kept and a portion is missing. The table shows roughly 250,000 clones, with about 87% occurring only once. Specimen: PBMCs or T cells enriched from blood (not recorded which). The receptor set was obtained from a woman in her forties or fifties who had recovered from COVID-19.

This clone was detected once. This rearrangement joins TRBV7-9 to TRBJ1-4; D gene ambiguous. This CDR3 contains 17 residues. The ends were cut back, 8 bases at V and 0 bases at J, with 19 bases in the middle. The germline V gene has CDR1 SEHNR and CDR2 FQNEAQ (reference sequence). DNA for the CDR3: TGTGCCAGCGCTCCCCCTTTTGGCTTCGCAACTAATGAAAAACTGTTTTTT. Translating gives CASAPPFGFATNEKLFF.

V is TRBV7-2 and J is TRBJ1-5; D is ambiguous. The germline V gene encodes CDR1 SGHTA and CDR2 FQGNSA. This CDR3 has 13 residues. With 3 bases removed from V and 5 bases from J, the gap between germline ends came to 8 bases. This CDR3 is CASSFRYDQPQHF. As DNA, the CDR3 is TGTGCCAGCAGCTTTCGGTACGATCAGCCCCAGCATTTT.

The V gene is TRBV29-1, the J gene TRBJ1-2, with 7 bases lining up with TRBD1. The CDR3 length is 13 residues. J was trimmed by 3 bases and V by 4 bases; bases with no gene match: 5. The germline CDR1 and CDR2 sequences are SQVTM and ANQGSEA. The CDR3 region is CSVAGQTYYGYTF. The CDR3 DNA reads TGCAGCGTTGCGGGACAGACCTACTATGGCTACACCTTC.

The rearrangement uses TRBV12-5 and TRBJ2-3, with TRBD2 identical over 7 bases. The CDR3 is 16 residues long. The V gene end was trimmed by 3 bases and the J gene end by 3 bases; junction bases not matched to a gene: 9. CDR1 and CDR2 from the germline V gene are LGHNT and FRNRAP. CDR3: CASGFFGGGRTDTQYF. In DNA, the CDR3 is TGTGCTAGTGGTTTCTTCGGGGGAGGGCGGACAGATACGCAGTATTTT.

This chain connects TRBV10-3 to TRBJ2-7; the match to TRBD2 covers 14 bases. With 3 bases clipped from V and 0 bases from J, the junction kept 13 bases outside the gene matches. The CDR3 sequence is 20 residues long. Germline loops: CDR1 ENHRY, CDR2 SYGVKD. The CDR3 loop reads CAISDISWTSGRPNSYEQYF. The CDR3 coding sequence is TGTGCCATCAGTGACATATCGTGGACTAGCGGGAGGCCCAACTCCTACGAGCAGTACTTC.

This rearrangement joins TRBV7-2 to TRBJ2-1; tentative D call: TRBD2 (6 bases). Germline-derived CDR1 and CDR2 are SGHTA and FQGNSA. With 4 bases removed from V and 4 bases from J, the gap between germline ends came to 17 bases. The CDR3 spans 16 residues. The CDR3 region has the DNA TGTGCCAGCAGCTCATTGGGGGGAGGCTTTTACAATGAGCAGTTCTTC. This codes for CASSSLGGGFYNEQFF.

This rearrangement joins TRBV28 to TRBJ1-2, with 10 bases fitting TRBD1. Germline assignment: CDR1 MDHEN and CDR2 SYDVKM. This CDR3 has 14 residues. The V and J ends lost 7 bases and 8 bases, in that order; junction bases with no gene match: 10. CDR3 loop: CASTLGQGKPGYTF. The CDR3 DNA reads TGTGCCAGCACCTTGGGACAGGGGAAGCCCGGCTACACCTTC.

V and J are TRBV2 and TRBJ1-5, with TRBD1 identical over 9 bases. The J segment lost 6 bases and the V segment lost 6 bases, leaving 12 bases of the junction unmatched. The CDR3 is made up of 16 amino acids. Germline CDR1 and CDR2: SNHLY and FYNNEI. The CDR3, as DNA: TGTGCCAGCAGCCCGATAGGGACAGGGAGAGGTCAGCCCCAGCATTTT. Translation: CASSPIGTGRGQPQHF.

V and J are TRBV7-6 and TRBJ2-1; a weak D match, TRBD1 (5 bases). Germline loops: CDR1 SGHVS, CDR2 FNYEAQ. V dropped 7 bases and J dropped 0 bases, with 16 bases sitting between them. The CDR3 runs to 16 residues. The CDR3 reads CASKGQLKSSYNEQFF. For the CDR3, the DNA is TGTGCCAGCAAGGGGCAGCTGAAGAGCTCCTACAATGAGCAGTTCTTC.

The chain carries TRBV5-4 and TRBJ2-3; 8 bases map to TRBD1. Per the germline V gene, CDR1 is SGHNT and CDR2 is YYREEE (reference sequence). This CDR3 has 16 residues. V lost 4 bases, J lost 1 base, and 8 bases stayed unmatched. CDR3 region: CASSPIPTGGTDTQYF. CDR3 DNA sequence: TGTGCCAGCAGCCCTATCCCGACAGGGGGCACAGATACGCAGTATTTT.

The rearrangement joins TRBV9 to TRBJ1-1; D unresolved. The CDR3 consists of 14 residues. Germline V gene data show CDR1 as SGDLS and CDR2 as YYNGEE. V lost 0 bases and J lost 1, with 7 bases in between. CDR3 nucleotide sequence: TGTGCCAGCAGCGTAGTAACTGGGAACACTGAAGCTTTCTTT. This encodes CASSVVTGNTEAFF.

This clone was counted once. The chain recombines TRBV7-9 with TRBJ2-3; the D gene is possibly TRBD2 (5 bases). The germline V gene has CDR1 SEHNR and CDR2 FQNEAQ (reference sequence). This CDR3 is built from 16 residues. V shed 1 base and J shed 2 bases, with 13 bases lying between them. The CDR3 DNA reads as TGTGCCAGCAGCTTAGTCGCGGGCGGATACACAGATACGCAGTATTTT. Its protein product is CASSLVAGGYTDTQYF.

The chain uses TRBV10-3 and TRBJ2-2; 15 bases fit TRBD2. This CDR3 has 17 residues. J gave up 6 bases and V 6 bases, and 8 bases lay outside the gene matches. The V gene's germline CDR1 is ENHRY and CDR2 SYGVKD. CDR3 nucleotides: TGTGCCATCAGCGGACTAGCGGGAGGGCCTAGGGCCGGGGAGCTGTTTTTT. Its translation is CAISGLAGGPRAGELFF.

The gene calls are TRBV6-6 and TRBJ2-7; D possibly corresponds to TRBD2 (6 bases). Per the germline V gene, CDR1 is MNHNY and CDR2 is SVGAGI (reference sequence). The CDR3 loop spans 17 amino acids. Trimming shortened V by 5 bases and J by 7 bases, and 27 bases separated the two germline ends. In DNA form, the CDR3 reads TGTGCCAGCAGTCATACCCCGACTAGAAGAGGGATGATTGAGCAGTACTTC. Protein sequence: CASSHTPTRRGMIEQYF.

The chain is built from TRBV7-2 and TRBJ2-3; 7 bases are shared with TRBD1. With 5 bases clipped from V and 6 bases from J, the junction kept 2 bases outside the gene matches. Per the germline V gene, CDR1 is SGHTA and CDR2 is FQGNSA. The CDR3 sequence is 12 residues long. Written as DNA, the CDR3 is TGTGCCAGCAGCCCGACAGGGGATACGCAGTATTTT. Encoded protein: CASSPTGDTQYF.

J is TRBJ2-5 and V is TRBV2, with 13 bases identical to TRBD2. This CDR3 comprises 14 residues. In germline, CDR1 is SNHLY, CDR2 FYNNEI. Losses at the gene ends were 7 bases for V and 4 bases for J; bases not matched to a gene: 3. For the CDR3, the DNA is TGTGCCAGCACGGGACTAGCGGGAAGAGAGACCCAGTACTTC. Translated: CASTGLAGRETQYF.

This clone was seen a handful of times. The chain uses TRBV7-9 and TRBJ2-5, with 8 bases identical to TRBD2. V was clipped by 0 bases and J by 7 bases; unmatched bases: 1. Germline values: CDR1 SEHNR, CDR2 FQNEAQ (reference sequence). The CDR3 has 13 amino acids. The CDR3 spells CASSLALAGTQYF. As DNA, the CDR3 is TGTGCCAGCAGCTTAGCGCTAGCGGGGACCCAGTACTTC.

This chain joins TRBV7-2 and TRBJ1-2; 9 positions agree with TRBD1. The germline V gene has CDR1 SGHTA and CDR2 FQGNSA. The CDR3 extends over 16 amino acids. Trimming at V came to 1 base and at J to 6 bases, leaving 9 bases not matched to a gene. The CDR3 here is CASSLGPPGTGNGYTF. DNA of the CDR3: TGTGCCAGCAGCTTAGGTCCCCCCGGGACAGGGAATGGCTACACCTTC.

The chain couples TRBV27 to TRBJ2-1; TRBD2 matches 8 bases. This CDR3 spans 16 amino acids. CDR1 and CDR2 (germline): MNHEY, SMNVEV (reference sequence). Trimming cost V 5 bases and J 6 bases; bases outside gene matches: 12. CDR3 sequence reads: CASSDLGLVYSNEQFF. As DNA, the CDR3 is TGTGCCAGCAGTGACCTGGGACTAGTTTACTCCAATGAGCAGTTCTTC.